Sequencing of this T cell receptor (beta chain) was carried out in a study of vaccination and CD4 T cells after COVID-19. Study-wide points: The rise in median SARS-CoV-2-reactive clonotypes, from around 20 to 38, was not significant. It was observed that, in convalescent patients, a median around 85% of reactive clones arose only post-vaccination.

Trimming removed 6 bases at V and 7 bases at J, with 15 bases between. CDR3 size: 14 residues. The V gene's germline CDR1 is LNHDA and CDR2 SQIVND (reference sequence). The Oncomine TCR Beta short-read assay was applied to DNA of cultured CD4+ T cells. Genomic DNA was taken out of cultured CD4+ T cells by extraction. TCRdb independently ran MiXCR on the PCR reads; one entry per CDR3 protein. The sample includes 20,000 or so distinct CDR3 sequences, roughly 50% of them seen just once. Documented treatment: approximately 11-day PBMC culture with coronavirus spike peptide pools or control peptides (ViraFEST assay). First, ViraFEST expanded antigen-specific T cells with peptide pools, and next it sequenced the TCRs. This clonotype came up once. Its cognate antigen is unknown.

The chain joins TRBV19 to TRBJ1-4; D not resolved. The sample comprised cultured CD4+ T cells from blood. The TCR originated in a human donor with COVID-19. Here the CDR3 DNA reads TGTGCCAGTAGCGGACGGGTGGGGAGTGAAAAACTGTTTTTT. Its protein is CASSGRVGSEKLFF.